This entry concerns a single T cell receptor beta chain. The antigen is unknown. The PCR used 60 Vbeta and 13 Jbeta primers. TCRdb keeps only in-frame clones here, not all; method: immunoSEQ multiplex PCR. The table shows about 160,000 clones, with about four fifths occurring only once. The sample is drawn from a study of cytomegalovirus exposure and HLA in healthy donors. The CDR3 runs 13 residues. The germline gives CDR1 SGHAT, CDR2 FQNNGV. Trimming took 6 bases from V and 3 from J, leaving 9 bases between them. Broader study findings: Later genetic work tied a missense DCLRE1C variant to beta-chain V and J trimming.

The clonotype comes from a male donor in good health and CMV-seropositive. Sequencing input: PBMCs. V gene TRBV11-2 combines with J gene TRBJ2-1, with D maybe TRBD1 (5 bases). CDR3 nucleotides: TGTGCCAGCAGGTTTGACAGCTACAATGAGCAGTTCTTC. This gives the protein CASRFDSYNEQFF.